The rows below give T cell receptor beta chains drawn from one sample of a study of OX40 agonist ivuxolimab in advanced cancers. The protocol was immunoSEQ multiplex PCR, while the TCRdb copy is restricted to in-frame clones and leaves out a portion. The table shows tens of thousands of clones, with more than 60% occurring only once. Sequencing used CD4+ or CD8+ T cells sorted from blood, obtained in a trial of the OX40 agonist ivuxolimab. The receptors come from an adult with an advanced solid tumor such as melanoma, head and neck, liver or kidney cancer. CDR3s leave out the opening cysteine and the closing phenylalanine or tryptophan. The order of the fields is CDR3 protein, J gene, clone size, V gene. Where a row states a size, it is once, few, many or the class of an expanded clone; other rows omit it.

CDR3 protein: ASSRGGVESETQY; J gene: TRBJ2-5; clone size: NA; V gene: TRBV4-3
CDR3 protein: ASSQNPDGNQPQH; J gene: TRBJ1-5; clone size: NA; V gene: TRBV19
CDR3 protein: AWSISTGELF; J gene: TRBJ2-2; clone size: NA; V gene: TRBV30
CDR3 protein: ASSLSGLPYEQY; J gene: TRBJ2-7; clone size: NA; V gene: TRBV7-9
CDR3 protein: AISPEGYEQF; J gene: TRBJ2-1; clone size: NA; V gene: TRBV10-3
CDR3 protein: ASSLTGPNTEAF; J gene: TRBJ1-1; clone size: NA; V gene: TRBV7-5
CDR3 protein: ASSLGQGRNEQF; J gene: TRBJ2-1; clone size: NA; V gene: TRBV11-2
CDR3 protein: ASSSPGQGGNSNQPQH; J gene: TRBJ1-5; clone size: NA; V gene: TRBV27
CDR3 protein: ASYSGGEQF; J gene: TRBJ2-1; clone size: NA; V gene: TRBV5-8
CDR3 protein: ASSLFGGREAF; J gene: TRBJ1-1; clone size: few; V gene: TRBV7-9
CDR3 protein: ASSPRDRGRRGTEAF; J gene: TRBJ1-1; clone size: once; V gene: TRBV11-2
CDR3 protein: SVDANTEAF; J gene: TRBJ1-1; clone size: NA; V gene: TRBV29-1
CDR3 protein: ASSSFPGLAGGSTDTQY; J gene: TRBJ2-3; clone size: NA; V gene: TRBV7-6
CDR3 protein: SAGGGYT; J gene: TRBJ1-2; clone size: NA; V gene: TRBV20-1
CDR3 protein: ATTGLAGGSSYNEQF; J gene: TRBJ2-1; clone size: once; V gene: TRBV2
CDR3 protein: ASSSTYSYEQY; J gene: TRBJ2-7; clone size: NA; V gene: TRBV7-6
CDR3 protein: ASSWAGGGFYNEQF; J gene: TRBJ2-1; clone size: NA; V gene: TRBV7-9
CDR3 protein: ASSEAGRGQTQY; J gene: TRBJ2-5; clone size: NA; V gene: TRBV6-1
CDR3 protein: SVWSRVNVDEQF; J gene: TRBJ2-1; clone size: NA; V gene: TRBV29-1
CDR3 protein: ASSPQGDRGIYGYT; J gene: TRBJ1-2; clone size: NA; V gene: TRBV18
CDR3 protein: AWSPLVLKTGDYGYT; J gene: TRBJ1-2; clone size: NA; V gene: TRBV30
CDR3 protein: ASSEDRALPQETQY; J gene: TRBJ2-5; clone size: NA; V gene: TRBV6-1
CDR3 protein: ASSLLKAGVADTQY; J gene: TRBJ2-3; clone size: NA; V gene: TRBV7-2
CDR3 protein: ASSRTENTEAF; J gene: TRBJ1-1; clone size: NA; V gene: TRBV7-2
CDR3 protein: ASSQEPTALESSYNSPLH; J gene: TRBJ1-6; clone size: NA; V gene: TRBV4-3
CDR3 protein: ASSLGQGRYEQY; J gene: TRBJ2-7; clone size: NA; V gene: TRBV4-3
CDR3 protein: ASSLRTGAYEQY; J gene: TRBJ2-7; clone size: NA; V gene: TRBV5-1
CDR3 protein: ASSLGMAGELF; J gene: TRBJ2-2; clone size: NA; V gene: TRBV4-1
CDR3 protein: ASSLEAGTQNIQY; J gene: TRBJ2-4; clone size: NA; V gene: TRBV5-8
CDR3 protein: ASSLYETPSTDTQY; J gene: TRBJ2-3; clone size: NA; V gene: TRBV7-9
CDR3 protein: ASSMGGLSDQPQH; J gene: TRBJ1-5; clone size: few; V gene: TRBV19
CDR3 protein: ASSAGGGTQPQH; J gene: TRBJ1-5; clone size: NA; V gene: TRBV9
CDR3 protein: ASSLAAGRKAQY; J gene: TRBJ2-5; clone size: few; V gene: TRBV5-6
CDR3 protein: ASRWDYKGALH; J gene: TRBJ1-6; clone size: NA; V gene: TRBV27
CDR3 protein: SVRQGAGGTEAF; J gene: TRBJ1-1; clone size: NA; V gene: TRBV29-1
CDR3 protein: ASSIGGGSGYGYT; J gene: TRBJ1-2; clone size: NA; V gene: TRBV7-8
CDR3 protein: ASSPAPFQETQY; J gene: TRBJ2-5; clone size: NA; V gene: TRBV6-1
CDR3 protein: ASSEALGQSSYNEQF; J gene: TRBJ2-1; clone size: NA; V gene: TRBV13
CDR3 protein: ASSFSRSTNEKLF; J gene: TRBJ1-4; clone size: NA; V gene: TRBV7-9
CDR3 protein: ASSGVYEQY; J gene: TRBJ2-7; clone size: once; V gene: TRBV5-5
CDR3 protein: ASSQAWEAPQY; J gene: TRBJ2-7; clone size: NA; V gene: TRBV4-1
CDR3 protein: ASSIPTGYGETQY; J gene: TRBJ2-5; clone size: NA; V gene: TRBV19
CDR3 protein: ASSQEILSNQPQH; J gene: TRBJ1-5; clone size: NA; V gene: TRBV4-1
CDR3 protein: ASSIYRTGSPNEKLF; J gene: TRBJ1-4; clone size: NA; V gene: TRBV19
CDR3 protein: ASTARTVSTDTQY; J gene: TRBJ2-3; clone size: NA; V gene: TRBV13
CDR3 protein: ASSSTGGSYEQY; J gene: TRBJ2-7; clone size: NA; V gene: TRBV7-9
CDR3 protein: ASSDGLGTSGTDTQY; J gene: TRBJ2-3; clone size: few; V gene: TRBV2
CDR3 protein: ASSFDRGESNYGYT; J gene: TRBJ1-2; clone size: medium-sized; V gene: TRBV7-9
CDR3 protein: ASSGSGIDEKLF; J gene: TRBJ1-4; clone size: NA; V gene: TRBV2
CDR3 protein: ASSVGAGTGVETQY; J gene: TRBJ2-5; clone size: NA; V gene: TRBV9
CDR3 protein: ASSLEGGNTEAF; J gene: TRBJ1-1; clone size: NA; V gene: TRBV5-4
CDR3 protein: ASSEEGTGNYGYT; J gene: TRBJ1-2; clone size: NA; V gene: TRBV2
CDR3 protein: ASSPGAGNTEAF; J gene: TRBJ1-1; clone size: NA; V gene: TRBV9
CDR3 protein: ASSSIGARGLSYNEQF; J gene: TRBJ2-1; clone size: NA; V gene: TRBV11-2
CDR3 protein: ASSFKHQRDQVRSYEQY; J gene: TRBJ2-7; clone size: few; V gene: TRBV7-2
CDR3 protein: ASPTGGRSSYEQY; J gene: TRBJ2-7; clone size: NA; V gene: TRBV7-9
CDR3 protein: ASSVVVGETQY; J gene: TRBJ2-5; clone size: NA; V gene: TRBV9
CDR3 protein: ASSITSSGANVLT; J gene: TRBJ2-6; clone size: NA; V gene: TRBV19